The 31 T cell receptor beta chains presented below share a single source sample, sequenced in a study of PD-L1 blockade in urothelial cancer. The repertoire was sequenced with immunoSEQ multiplex PCR; TCRdb's copy has only in-frame clones and lacks some. Found here are tens of thousands of clones, approximately 91% of them singletons; the top ten hold 9.4%. The material was PBMCs, obtained around atezolizumab (anti-PD-L1) treatment. Receptors were obtained from a man aged 60-69 years with urothelial cancer.

The chain employs TRBV5-6 and TRBJ2-5, with D perhaps TRBD2 (5 bases). Germline assignment: CDR1 SGHDT and CDR2 YYEEEE. This CDR3 is 14 amino acids long. V lost 3 bases to trimming and J lost 1 base, with 10 bases between them. This CDR3 reads CASSSRGIQETQYF. The CDR3 bases are TGTGCCAGCAGCTCTAGAGGGATCCAAGAGACCCAGTACTTC.

A few counts support this clone. The chain links TRBV6-6 to TRBJ1-2; TRBD1 agrees at 10 bases. The CDR3 loop spans 14 amino acids. CDR1 MNHNY and CDR2 SVGAGI come from the germline V gene (reference sequence). The ends lost 6 bases at V and 8 bases at J; junction bases unmatched: 9. CDR3 sequence (DNA): TGTGCCAGCAGGCCGACCGGGACAGGGGAGGGCTACACCTTC. Protein: CASRPTGTGEGYTF.

The V gene is TRBV19, the J gene TRBJ2-7, with 7 bases fitting TRBD2. The CDR3 runs 14 residues. V was pared by 7 bases and J by 7 bases, with 13 bases of the junction left unmatched. Germline CDR1 reads LNHDA; CDR2 reads SQIVND (reference sequence). CDR3 residues: CASTPTGGSEEQYF. In DNA form, the CDR3 reads TGTGCCAGTACCCCGACGGGAGGTTCAGAGGAGCAGTACTTC. Using reference TRBV19 and TRBJ2-7 for the parts outside the CDR3, the full variable domain is DGGITQSPKYLFRKEGQNVTLSCEQNLNHDAMYWYRQDPGQGLRLIYYSQIVNDFQKGDIAEGYSVSREKKESFPLTVTSAQKNPTAFYLCASTPTGGSEEQYFGPGTRLTVT.

This chain links TRBV7-6 with TRBJ2-5, with D maybe TRBD1 (5 bases). The CDR3 is made up of 14 amino acids. Per the germline V gene, CDR1 is SGHVS and CDR2 is FNYEAQ. Trimming took 4 bases from V and 1 from J, leaving 10 bases between them. The CDR3 nucleotides read TGTGCCAGCAGCTCCCGACAGACCCAAGAGACCCAGTACTTC. Translating it yields CASSSRQTQETQYF. Filled out from reference TRBV7-6 and TRBJ2-5, the complete variable domain reads GAGVSQSPRYKVTKRGQDVALRCDPISGHVSLYWYRQALGQGPEFLTYFNYEAQQDKSGLPNDRFSAERPEGSISTLTIQRTEQRDSAMYRCASSSRQTQETQYFGPGTRLLVL.

The chain combines TRBV6-5 with TRBJ2-7; 9 nucleotides agree with TRBD1. Germline values: CDR1 MNHEY, CDR2 SVGAGI. This CDR3 spans 13 amino acids. V dropped 8 bases and J dropped 4; count of bases not matched to a gene: 6. The CDR3 DNA reads TGTGCCAGCGCCAGGGACAGGGAGTACGAGCAGTACTTC. Protein sequence: CASARDREYEQYF.

The chain couples TRBV18 to TRBJ1-1; 7 nucleotides align to TRBD1. Losses at the gene ends were 3 bases for V and 3 bases for J; bases not matched to a gene: 4. The CDR3 extends over 14 amino acids. The V gene's germline CDR1 is KGHSH and CDR2 LQKENI. The CDR3 loop reads CASSPLQGYTEAFF. CDR3 DNA sequence: TGTGCCAGCTCACCTCTACAGGGGTACACTGAAGCTTTCTTT.

The V call is TRBV7-2, the J call TRBJ1-6; no clear D gene. Trimming removed 2 bases from V and 7 bases from J, with 6 bases in between. Germline V gene data show CDR1 as SGHTA and CDR2 as FQGNSA. The CDR3 has 13 amino acids. Here the CDR3 DNA reads TGTGCCAGCAGCTTAATTGGCAATTCACCCCTCCACTTT. As protein: CASSLIGNSPLHF.

This chain uses TRBV10-1 with TRBJ2-7; 14 bases are a match to TRBD2. The trim removed 5 bases at V and 2 bases at J, leaving 2 bases unmatched. CDR1 and CDR2 from the germline V gene are WNHNN and SYGVQD (reference sequence). The CDR3 contains 15 residues. In DNA, the CDR3 is TGCGCCAGCAGTTCGGGACTAGCGGGAGCCTACGAGCAGTACTTC. Translating it yields CASSSGLAGAYEQYF.

V and J are TRBV28 and TRBJ1-1; TRBD1 is a possible D gene (5 bases). The V end was cut by 5 bases, the J end by 3 bases, with 7 bases between. The CDR3 extends over 12 amino acids. The germline V gene has CDR1 MDHEN and CDR2 SYDVKM. CDR3 bases: TGTGCCAGCAGTCCAGGGTACACTGAAGCTTTCTTT. Residues: CASSPGYTEAFF.

This sequence joins TRBV4-1 and TRBJ2-7; TRBD1 matches 7 bases. The CDR3 has 18 amino acids. CDR1 and CDR2 (germline): MGHRA, YSYEKL. Trimming took 1 base from V and 3 from J; bases not matched to a gene: 15. The CDR3 loop is CASSQGALGGTDNYEQYF. CDR3 nucleotide sequence: TGCGCCAGCAGCCAAGGGGCACTAGGTGGGACAGATAACTACGAGCAGTACTTC.

The V gene is TRBV5-1, the J gene TRBJ2-2, with TRBD1 as a possible D gene (6 bases). Trimming cost V 0 bases and J 6 bases, with 12 bases left between them. CDR1 and CDR2 (germline): SGHRS, YFSETQ. The CDR3 runs to 15 residues. The CDR3 nucleotides are TGCGCCAGCAGCTTGGTACAGGGATCCGCCGGGGAGCTGTTTTTT. This sequence encodes CASSLVQGSAGELFF.

The chain is built from TRBV5-1 and TRBJ2-5, with 11 bases identical to TRBD2. Unmatched junction bases numbered 10, after V lost 1 base and J lost 5 bases. This CDR3 is 17 amino acids long. Germline lookup yields CDR1 SGHRS and CDR2 YFSETQ. The CDR3 region has the DNA TGCGCCAGCAGCTTGACGGCTAGCGGGGGGCCAGGGGAGACCCAGTACTTC. This translates into CASSLTASGGPGETQYF.

The chain has TRBV5-8 and TRBJ1-1, with TRBD1 matching 11 bases. The CDR3 totals 16 residues. Trimming cost V 0 bases and J 5 bases; bases outside gene matches: 6. Germline CDR1 and CDR2: SGHTS and YDEGEE. The CDR3 nucleotides read TGTGCCAGCAGCTTGGGGACAGGGGGCGGATATACTGAAGCTTTCTTT. Amino acids: CASSLGTGGGYTEAFF.

V gene TRBV30 combines with J gene TRBJ2-7; D is possibly TRBD2 (6 bases). Between the trimmed V and J ends, which lost 3 bases and 0 bases, there was a span of 9 bases. The CDR3 contains 13 residues. The germline V gene encodes CDR1 GTSNPN and CDR2 SVGIG (reference sequence). Here the CDR3 reads CAWSGGSSYEQYF. For the CDR3, the DNA is TGTGCCTGGAGCGGAGGGAGCTCCTACGAGCAGTACTTC.

CDR3 protein: CASSQGGIEQFF. Here the CDR3 DNA reads TGCGCCAGCAGCCAAGGCGGGATCGAGCAGTTCTTC. The V call is TRBV4-1, the J call TRBJ2-1, with D possibly TRBD2 on 6 matching bases. This CDR3 comprises 12 residues. Looked up from germline, CDR1 is MGHRA and CDR2 is YSYEKL. V shed 1 base and J shed 10 bases, with 8 bases lying between them.

This chain connects TRBV9 to TRBJ2-5, with D possibly being TRBD2 (6 bases). This CDR3 contains 16 residues. Trimming removed 3 bases from V and 5 bases from J, with 20 bases in between. In germline, CDR1 is SGDLS, CDR2 YYNGEE. CDR3 in DNA: TGTGCCAGCAGCGCCACGGGCGGGGTCTCTGGGGAGACCCAGTACTTC. This gives the protein CASSATGGVSGETQYF.

The chain links TRBV11-2 to TRBJ2-5; maybe TRBD2 (6 bases). V was clipped by 5 bases and J by 5 bases, with 12 bases between them. This CDR3 spans 13 amino acids. The germline CDR1 and CDR2 sequences are SGHAT and FQNNGV. The CDR3 loop reads CASSALAAETQYF. For the CDR3, the DNA is TGTGCCAGCAGCGCCTTAGCGGCGGAGACCCAGTACTTC. The full variable domain, with the rest looked up from reference TRBV11-2 and TRBJ2-5, is EAGVAQSPRYKIIEKRQSVAFWCNPISGHATLYWYQQILGQGPKLLIQFQNNGVVDDSQLPKDRFSAERLKGVDSTLKIQPAKLEDSAVYLCASSALAAETQYFGPGTRLLVL.

This sequence joins TRBV7-3 and TRBJ2-1; 11 bases are shared with TRBD2. Germline assignment: CDR1 SGHTA and CDR2 FQGTGA. The CDR3 is made up of 15 amino acids. Unmatched junction bases numbered 6, after V lost 5 bases and J lost 6 bases. CDR3 coding DNA: TGTGCCAGCAGCCGGGGACTAGCGGAAATCAATGAGCAGTTCTTC. This translates into CASSRGLAEINEQFF.

This chain links TRBV28 with TRBJ1-1, with D possibly matching TRBD1 (5 bases). V was shortened by 8 bases and J by 2 bases, with 9 bases between the two germline ends. The CDR3 consists of 12 residues. Looked up from germline, CDR1 is MDHEN and CDR2 is SYDVKM. The chain's CDR3 is CASVTANTEAFF. CDR3 nucleotides: TGTGCCAGCGTGACAGCTAACACTGAAGCTTTCTTT.

This clone was seen a single time. The DNA of the CDR3 is TGTGCCAGCATGAGGGGACAGGGTTCGTACGAGCAGTACTTC. Its protein product is CASMRGQGSYEQYF. V usage is TRBV6-5 and J usage is TRBJ2-7; 9 bases are shared with TRBD1. Germline V gene lookup returns CDR1 MNHEY and CDR2 SVGAGI. This CDR3 has 14 residues. Trimming cost V 7 bases and J 4 bases; bases outside gene matches: 8.

V and J are TRBV9 and TRBJ2-3, with TRBD1 identical over 8 bases. The germline gives CDR1 SGDLS, CDR2 YYNGEE. With 0 bases clipped from V and 5 bases from J, the junction kept 5 bases outside the gene matches. The CDR3 extends over 15 amino acids. The CDR3, as DNA: TGTGCCAGCAGCGTAGGGGCAGGGGGCATAGATACGCAGTATTTT. Translation gives CASSVGAGGIDTQYF.

J is TRBJ2-5 and V is TRBV11-2; D is ambiguous. Trimming shortened V by 8 bases and J by 1 base, and 14 bases separated the two germline ends. Germline-derived CDR1 and CDR2 are SGHAT and FQNNGV. The CDR3 is made up of 14 amino acids. CDR3 nucleotide sequence: TGTGCCAGCGGGTATGGCACTACCCAAGAGACCCAGTACTTC. Translated: CASGYGTTQETQYF.

The chain recombines TRBV6-1 with TRBJ2-5; TRBD1 matches at 11 bases. J lost 6 bases, V lost 1 base, and 7 bases had no gene match. Germline CDR1 is MNHNS and CDR2 is SASEGT. There are 16 residues in the CDR3. The CDR3 region is CASSEGGTGGIKTQYF. The CDR3, as DNA: TGTGCCAGCAGTGAAGGGGGGACAGGGGGGATAAAGACCCAGTACTTC.

The chain links TRBV15 to TRBJ2-7; 9 bases line up with TRBD1. The V segment lost 5 bases and the J segment 2 bases; nucleotides outside the gene matches: 7. Germline values: CDR1 LNHNV, CDR2 YYDKDF (reference sequence). This CDR3 region has 15 residues. The CDR3 is CATSLGGQGAYEQYF. The CDR3 DNA reads as TGTGCCACCAGCCTAGGGGGACAGGGAGCCTACGAGCAGTACTTC.

The genes are TRBV2 and TRBJ1-2, with TRBD1 as a possible D gene (6 bases). The CDR3 is made up of 15 amino acids. V shed 8 bases and J shed 0 bases, with 16 bases lying between them. The V gene's germline CDR1 is SNHLY and CDR2 FYNNEI. The CDR3: CASSGLRGTNYGYTF. The CDR3 DNA is TGTGCCAGCTCGGGGCTCAGGGGCACTAACTATGGCTACACCTTC.

This clone occurred once. The J gene is TRBJ2-5, the V gene TRBV30; a possible D gene is TRBD1 (6 bases). Germline values: CDR1 GTSNPN, CDR2 SVGIG (reference sequence). Deletions cut 3 bases from V and 2 bases from J, with 7 bases between. The CDR3 length is 12 residues. The chain's CDR3 is CAWSGQQETQYF. The CDR3, as DNA: TGTGCCTGGAGCGGACAGCAAGAGACCCAGTACTTC. The variable domain in full, completed from reference TRBV30 and TRBJ2-5, reads SQTIHQWPATLVQPVGSPLSLECTVEGTSNPNLYWYRQAAGRGLQLLFYSVGIGQISSEVPQNLSASRPQDRQFILSSKKLLLSDSGFYLCAWSGQQETQYFGPGTRLLVL.

There are a few counts of this clone. The gene calls are TRBV4-1 and TRBJ1-5, with a possible D match to TRBD1 (6 bases). CDR3 length: 18 residues. Trimming shortened V by 1 base and J by 3 bases, and 19 bases separated the two germline ends. Looked up from germline, CDR1 is MGHRA and CDR2 is YSYEKL. The CDR3 protein is CASSQGDPGTRLNQPQHF. Written as DNA, the CDR3 is TGCGCCAGCAGCCAAGGGGATCCAGGGACACGACTCAATCAGCCCCAGCATTTT.

V and J are TRBV29-1 and TRBJ1-1; D is perhaps TRBD1 (6 bases). The V gene lost 7 bases and the J gene lost 3 bases, with 12 bases spanning the gap. Per the germline V gene, CDR1 is SQVTM and CDR2 is ANQGSEA. This CDR3 contains 12 residues. CDR3 in amino acids: CSAGQWDTEAFF. DNA for the CDR3: TGCAGCGCTGGACAGTGGGACACTGAAGCTTTCTTT.

The sample holds one count of this clone. The V call is TRBV13, the J call TRBJ2-2; D uncertain. This CDR3 comprises 13 residues. V was clipped by 3 bases and J by 7 bases, with 9 bases between them. CDR1 and CDR2 from the germline V gene are PRHDT and FYEKMQ (reference sequence). The CDR3 DNA is TGTGCCAGCAGCTTGGTCAGGAACGGGGAGCTGTTTTTT. Encoded protein: CASSLVRNGELFF. The complete variable domain, with remaining parts taken from reference TRBV13 and TRBJ2-2, reads AAGVIQSPRHLIKEKRETATLKCYPIPRHDTVYWYQQGPGQDPQFLISFYEKMQSDKGSIPDRFSAQQFSDYHSELNMSSLELGDSALYFCASSLVRNGELFFGEGSRLTVL.

The V and J genes are TRBV28 and TRBJ1-5, with D maybe TRBD1 (6 bases). The length of the CDR3 is 15 residues. Germline-derived CDR1 and CDR2 are MDHEN and SYDVKM. With 5 bases removed from V and 4 bases from J, the gap between germline ends came to 15 bases. The CDR3 DNA sequence: TGTGCCAGCAGTACAAGGGGGTTTAGGAATCAGCCCCAGCATTTT. Translation: CASSTRGFRNQPQHF.

The chain combines TRBV14 with TRBJ1-1; a weak D match, TRBD1 (6 bases). V dropped 4 bases and J dropped 0 bases, with 9 bases sitting between them. Germline V lookup: CDR1 SGHDN, CDR2 FVKESK. This CDR3 has 14 amino acids. CDR3 bases: TGTGCCAGCAGCCGGGACACTGTGAACACTGAAGCTTTCTTT. This encodes CASSRDTVNTEAFF.